This entry is about one T cell receptor (beta chain). TCRdb's copy holds only in-frame clones and misses some; the assay was immunoSEQ multiplex PCR. The sample contains 50,000 to 65,000 clones, around 90% of which appear only once. The data were taken from a study of OX40 agonist ivuxolimab in advanced cancers. A history of autoimmune disease or systemic immunosuppression excluded patients. CDR3 length: 15 amino acids. Trimming cost V 7 bases and J 2 bases; bases outside gene matches: 9. Germline-derived CDR1 and CDR2 are SGHAT and FQNNGV. The V gene is TRBV11-2, the J gene TRBJ2-3, with TRBD2 identical over 7 bases. The clonotype originates from an adult with an advanced solid tumor such as melanoma, head and neck, liver or kidney cancer. Source: CD4+ or CD8+ T cells sorted from blood, taken in a trial of the OX40 agonist ivuxolimab. CDR3 sequence reads: CASTVGTSATDTQYF. CDR3 DNA: TGTGCCAGCACAGTGGGAACTAGCGCCACAGATACGCAGTATTTT.